The 22 T cell receptor beta chains below were found in one sample sequenced in a study of blood T cell repertoires in COVID-19. Repertoires were generated with immunoSEQ multiplex PCR, while TCRdb's copy carries only in-frame clones and drops some. In the table there are roughly 240,000 clones, roughly four fifths of which are singletons. Sequencing was carried out using peripheral blood. These receptors originate from a woman aged 70 to 79 with acute or convalescent COVID-19.

This chain links TRBV4-3 with TRBJ1-1; the match to TRBD1 covers 12 bases. V gave up 6 bases and J gave up 1 base; unmatched junction bases: 12. The V gene's germline CDR1 is LGHNA and CDR2 YSLEER. The CDR3 has 18 residues. CDR3 loop: CASSLRSGQGAPNTEAFF. CDR3 coding DNA: TGCGCCAGCAGTTTAAGATCGGGACAGGGGGCCCCGAACACTGAAGCTTTCTTT.

Points on this clone: Other DNA sequences in this sample translate to the same CDR3. The chain carries TRBV10-3 and TRBJ1-4; D gene ambiguous. Trimming stripped 0 bases from V and 0 bases from J, with 5 bases between. Germline CDR1 reads ENHRY; CDR2 reads SYGVKD. The CDR3 loop spans 15 amino acids. For the CDR3, the DNA is TGTGCCATCAGTGAGTCACAAGCAACTAATGAAAAACTGTTTTTT. Translating gives CAISESQATNEKLFF.

This clone was detected only a few times. J is TRBJ1-1 and V is TRBV4-3, with TRBD1 matching 9 bases. The CDR3 is 16 residues long. CDR1 LGHNA and CDR2 YSLEER come from the germline V gene. With 4 bases clipped from V and 1 base from J, the junction kept 7 bases outside the gene matches. The CDR3 here is CASSRNRGLRNTEAFF. CDR3 DNA: TGCGCCAGCAGCCGCAACAGGGGGCTCCGGAACACTGAAGCTTTCTTT.

This clone has only a few counts. V usage is TRBV12-3 or TRBV12-4 and J usage is TRBJ1-1; D ambiguous. Trimming pared 5 bases from V and 0 bases from J, leaving 7 bases between. The CDR3 covers 13 residues. In DNA form, the CDR3 reads TGTGCCAGCAGTATAGGAGTGAACACTGAAGCTTTCTTT. Translating it yields CASSIGVNTEAFF.

The rearrangement uses TRBV19 and TRBJ1-3; D uncertain. V lost 3 bases and J 0 bases, leaving 9 bases between the germline ends. This CDR3 comprises 15 residues. Germline V gene sequence: CDR1 LNHDA, CDR2 SQIVND (reference sequence). CDR3 in amino acids: CASSIRISSGNTIYF. In nucleotides, the CDR3 is TGTGCCAGTAGTATCCGAATCAGCTCTGGAAACACCATATATTTT.

The chain uses TRBV5-4 and TRBJ2-3, with a tentative D call TRBD2 (5 bases). Between the trimmed V and J ends, which lost 3 bases and 4 bases, there was a span of 15 bases. Germline V gene lookup returns CDR1 SGHNT and CDR2 YYREEE (reference sequence). The CDR3 runs 15 residues. The CDR3 bases are TGTGCCAGCAGCTCGACCCGGGGAATCGCAGATACGCAGTATTTT. Its protein is CASSSTRGIADTQYF.

V gene TRBV10-3 combines with J gene TRBJ1-4; 7 bases agree with TRBD1. This CDR3 has 13 residues. Germline values: CDR1 ENHRY, CDR2 SYGVKD. V shed 11 bases, J shed 11 bases, and the junction held 14 bases outside the gene matches. As DNA, the CDR3 is TGTGCCCATGGGGGACAGCCGGATTCCAAACTGTTTTTT. Protein: CAHGGQPDSKLFF.

Note on this clone: The same CDR3 arises from other DNA sequences in this sample as well. The V gene is TRBV3-1 (or the pseudogene TRBV3-2), the J gene TRBJ2-4; perhaps TRBD1 as D (6 bases). Trimming cost V 0 bases and J 2 bases, with 8 bases left between them. The CDR3 length is 15 residues. CDR1 LGHDT and CDR2 YNNKEL come from the germline V gene (reference sequence). The CDR3 sequence is CASSQETGSKNIQYF. CDR3 nucleotide sequence: TGTGCCAGCAGCCAAGAAACAGGGTCCAAAAACATTCAGTACTTC.

The J gene is TRBJ2-5, the V gene TRBV5-1; D perhaps matches TRBD1 (6 bases). The V end lost 1 base, the J end lost 2 bases, and 9 bases lay between the germline ends. Germline V gives CDR1 SGHRS, CDR2 YFSETQ. The CDR3 sequence is 14 residues long. The CDR3 DNA follows: TGCGCCAGCAGCTTGACAGGGCGGCAAGAGACCCAGTACTTC. It yields the protein CASSLTGRQETQYF.

This clone appeared once. This chain uses TRBV5-1 with TRBJ1-1, with 8 bases lining up with TRBD1. The trim removed 4 bases at V and 4 bases at J, leaving 9 bases unmatched. Germline CDR1 and CDR2: SGHRS and YFSETQ. The CDR3 has 15 amino acids. The CDR3 DNA follows: TGCGCCAGCAGCCCTGGACAGGGCGTAGTCACTGAAGCTTTCTTT. Translated: CASSPGQGVVTEAFF.

This chain links TRBV6-5 with TRBJ1-3, with 7 bases fitting TRBD1. The CDR3 loop spans 14 amino acids. The J segment lost 1 base and the V segment lost 7 bases, leaving 4 bases of the junction unmatched. Germline lookup yields CDR1 MNHEY and CDR2 SVGAGI. The CDR3 bases are TGTGCCAGCAAGACACAGGGGTCTGGAAACACCATATATTTT. Translating gives CASKTQGSGNTIYF.

This chain links TRBV5-6 with TRBJ2-5, with unresolved D. V was pared by 2 bases and J by 7 bases, with 9 bases between. Germline V gives CDR1 SGHDT, CDR2 YYEEEE. The CDR3 is made up of 12 amino acids. CDR3 in amino acids: CASSFQSGTQYF. CDR3 nucleotide sequence: TGTGCCAGCAGCTTCCAGTCGGGGACCCAGTACTTC.

The chain links TRBV7-2 to TRBJ1-2; D is uncertain. Germline CDR1 SGHTA, CDR2 FQGNSA. Trimming took off 5 bases at V and 3 bases at J, with 16 bases between the two ends. This CDR3 is built from 15 residues. CDR3 loop: CASSNDYGVDYGYTF. CDR3 DNA sequence: TGTGCCAGCAGCAACGATTACGGGGTCGACTATGGCTACACCTTC.

This chain joins TRBV4-3 and TRBJ1-2; the D gene is possibly TRBD1 (5 bases). CDR1 and CDR2 from the germline V gene are LGHNA and YSLEER. The CDR3 consists of 14 residues. V gave up 0 bases and J gave up 4 bases, with 9 bases separating them. The CDR3 DNA reads as TGCGCCAGCAGCCAAGATCGAACAGGCTATGGCTACACCTTC. This encodes CASSQDRTGYGYTF.

On this clone: Additional DNA sequences in this sample encode the identical CDR3. The chain combines TRBV3-1 (or the pseudogene TRBV3-2) with TRBJ1-1; a weak D match, TRBD1 (6 bases). This CDR3 spans 13 amino acids. Germline V gene sequence: CDR1 LGHDT, CDR2 YNNKEL (reference sequence). Trimming shortened V by 8 bases and J by 1 base, and 11 bases separated the two germline ends. The CDR3 nucleotides are TGTGCCAGCTCCCGGACAGAGAACACTGAAGCTTTCTTT. Encoded protein: CASSRTENTEAFF.

This chain joins TRBV4-2 and TRBJ1-2, with a weak D call TRBD1 (5 bases). The CDR3 is 15 residues long. Germline V gives CDR1 LGHNA, CDR2 YNFKEQ. Deletions cut 0 bases from V and 3 bases from J, with 11 bases between. The CDR3 loop reads CASSQDWGDDYGYTF. The CDR3 DNA sequence: TGTGCCAGCAGCCAAGATTGGGGGGACGACTATGGCTACACCTTC.

V usage is TRBV5-4 and J usage is TRBJ2-5; unclear D gene. V lost 3 bases and J 3 bases, leaving 12 bases between the germline ends. The CDR3 spans 14 residues. Germline V CDR1 and CDR2: SGHNT, YYREEE (reference sequence). This chain's CDR3 is CASSSERGKETQYF. The DNA of the CDR3 is TGTGCCAGCAGCTCAGAGAGAGGCAAAGAGACCCAGTACTTC. Full variable domain (missing parts from reference TRBV5-4 and TRBJ2-5): ETGVTQSPTHLIKTRGQQVTLRCSSQSGHNTVSWYQQALGQGPQFIFQYYREEENGRGNFPPRFSGLQFPNYSSELNVNALELDDSALYLCASSSERGKETQYFGPGTRLLVL.

The rearrangement joins TRBV5-4 to TRBJ1-1; D may be TRBD1 (6 bases). Per germline, CDR1 SGHNT and CDR2 YYREEE (reference sequence). With 0 bases removed from V and 10 bases from J, the gap between germline ends came to 10 bases. This CDR3 comprises 12 residues. CDR3 amino acids: CASSLASGVAFF. CDR3 nucleotide sequence: TGTGCCAGCAGCTTGGCTTCAGGGGTAGCTTTCTTT. The full variable domain, its missing parts supplied by reference TRBV5-4 and TRBJ1-1, is ETGVTQSPTHLIKTRGQQVTLRCSSQSGHNTVSWYQQALGQGPQFIFQYYREEENGRGNFPPRFSGLQFPNYSSELNVNALELDDSALYLCASSLASGVAFFGQGTRLTVV.

For the CDR3, the DNA is TGTGCCATCAGTGACGAGGGAAGTGCCACTGAAGCTTTCTTT. This encodes CAISDEGSATEAFF. V usage is TRBV10-3 and J usage is TRBJ1-1; no firm D call. This CDR3 has 14 amino acids. The V and J ends lost 3 bases and 4 bases respectively, with 12 bases between them. Germline V lookup: CDR1 ENHRY, CDR2 SYGVKD.

The chain is built from TRBV27 and TRBJ2-7; a weak D match, TRBD1 (6 bases). Trimming stripped 4 bases from V and 3 bases from J, with 13 bases between. Germline loops: CDR1 MNHEY, CDR2 SMNVEV (reference sequence). This CDR3 is 14 amino acids long. The CDR3 sequence is CASSWGIGGYEQYF. The CDR3 DNA sequence: TGTGCCAGCAGTTGGGGTATAGGGGGCTACGAGCAGTACTTC.

The chain joins TRBV3-1 (or the pseudogene TRBV3-2) to TRBJ1-2; 9 positions agree with TRBD1. The V and J ends lost 4 bases and 13 bases, in that order; junction bases with no gene match: 7. Germline V lookup: CDR1 LGHDT, CDR2 YNNKEL (reference sequence). The CDR3 spans 12 residues. CDR3 sequence: CASSLGQGSATF. Here the CDR3 DNA reads TGTGCCAGCAGCCTGGGACAGGGTTCGGCCACCTTC.

This chain links TRBV14 with TRBJ1-3; the D gene is possibly TRBD1 (5 bases). V dropped 3 bases and J dropped 1 base, with 16 bases sitting between them. Germline V gene lookup returns CDR1 SGHDN and CDR2 FVKESK. The CDR3 length is 17 residues. CDR3 nucleotides: TGTGCCAGCAGCCACCAGTGGACAATCTTGTCTGGAAACACCATATATTTT. Residues: CASSHQWTILSGNTIYF. Together with reference TRBV14 and TRBJ1-3, the CDR3 gives the full variable domain: EAGVTQFPSHSVIEKGQTVTLRCDPISGHDNLYWYRRVMGKEIKFLLHFVKESKQDESGMPNNRFLAERTGGTYSTLKVQPAELEDSGVYFCASSHQWTILSGNTIYFGEGSWLTVV.